This T cell receptor (beta chain) was recovered during a study of T cell responses to AZD1222 COVID-19 vaccine. Study results and caveats: Baseline testing showed seropositivity in only a handful of AZD1222 recipients.

This CDR3 has 15 residues. Germline CDR1 reads SGDLS; CDR2 reads YYNGEE. After removal of 1 base from V and 2 bases from J, the junction contained 6 bases not matched to a gene. Repertoires were generated with immunoSEQ multiplex PCR, while TCRdb's copy carries only in-frame clones and drops some. The sample includes some 170,000 clones, around 90% of them seen just once. Comment on this clone: The antigen remains undetermined.

The clonotype originates from an adult who received the MenACWY meningococcal vaccine as a control. The source material was peripheral blood, sampled 28 days after the second dose of the MenACWY control vaccine. The chain links TRBV9 to TRBJ2-7; 7 bases agree with TRBD2. This chain's CDR3 is CASSVRGGSPYEQYF. DNA of the CDR3: TGTGCCAGCAGCGTACGGGGAGGGTCCCCCTACGAGCAGTACTTC.